This T cell receptor (beta chain) was sequenced during a study of blood T cell repertoires in COVID-19 (dated by TCRdb to the early 2020s). For context, the study as a whole: Collaborator samples came from the United States, Italy and Spain and covered acute and convalescent phases of COVID-19. The prospective study material was composed of cDNA or gDNA derived from T cells, B-cell-depleted T cells, or PBMCs. Subjects who had been exposed to COVID-19, were actively infected with it, or had recovered from it provided the deeply sampled blood TCRbeta repertoires that made up the dataset. The repertoires were released in a freely available public database intended as a resource for research on the immune response to SARS-CoV-2. Samples were obtained from the ongoing ImmuneRACE study (first 160 participants) and from approximately 1,200 subjects provided by 6 global collaborators. Sample metadata almost always included a de-identified subject ID, COVID-19 status, age in years and sex. Where available, HLA class I and class II types were taken from metadata supplied by the sample provider and were not determined by assay-based typing.

The collaborating institutions used their own protocols to collect whole blood in K2EDTA tubes. For TCRbeta analysis, collaborators shipped samples as frozen whole blood, isolated PBMCs, or DNA extracted from either of those sample types. TCRbeta CDR3 regions were amplified from genomic DNA by means of the immunoSEQ Assay, a bias-controlled multiplex PCR. Regarding the original processing steps: The number of nucleated cells in each sample was estimated from the amplification of reference gene primers within the assay. To quantify the absolute abundance of each unique TCRbeta CDR3 rearrangement, sequence reads were collapsed and filtered. Productive Simpson clonality was computed per sample as the square root of Simpson's diversity index over productive rearrangements. Sourced from immuneACCESS, this table was stored by TCRdb with only in-frame sequences that have V and J called. A share of the clones is absent; for the studies checked, an unresolved V gene accounts for under half, and the remainder has no known explanation. V, J and clone size reflect that table, while D and trimming were determined from the DNA. Here the sample has approximately 220,000 clones; 70% to 90% occur a single time. The ten largest account for under 11% of the sample.

General study outcomes and caveats: How much clinical and demographic metadata was included differed by source and by participant, and the metadata was provided uncurated.

A remark on this clone: It lacks a known antigen. No much larger clone exists at a distance of one base, and base qualities are not known.

V and J are truncated by 5 bases and 5 bases respectively, leaving an intervening sequence of 9 bases. The germline V gene encodes CDR1 KGHDR and CDR2 SFDVKD. The CDR3 spans 12 residues, from the cysteine through the phenylalanine. The only DNA kept is the CDR3, 36 bases in frame from the first base. This TCR was sampled from a woman of 80 years or more with acute or convalescent COVID-19. Specimen: peripheral blood. This chain is built from TRBV24-1 and TRBJ2-7, with no confident D gene call. The DNA sequence is given as TGTGCCACCAGTGTATCTGGAGACGAGCAGTACTTC. This is translated as CATSVSGDEQYF.